The clone carrying this TCR beta chain was counted ten times or more. Its antigen is still unknown. This record belongs to a study of T cells after yellow fever vaccination. General study points: Clonotypes shared by both compartments, CD4 and CD8, made up a small share. Subsequent booster samples again held most clones from primary vaccination (nearly 98% CD4, about 90% CD8).

Germline-derived CDR1 and CDR2 are ENHRY and SYGVKD. Trimming removed 10 bases from V and 6 bases from J, with 15 bases in between. The CDR3 spans 12 residues. Generation of TCR cDNA used 5'RACE template switching (which added a universal primer site and UMIs). TCRdb re-called the 5' RACE reads through MiXCR, storing one row per CDR3 protein. Here the sample spans about 340,000 distinct CDR3 sequences, roughly an eighth being singletons. J is TRBJ1-2 and V is TRBV10-3, with unresolved D. The receptor's source is a man aged 18 to 35 who received the YFV17D yellow fever vaccine. Sequenced here: CD4+ T cells sorted from PBMCs, sampled 15 days after the yellow fever booster vaccination. In nucleotides, the CDR3 is TGTGCCACCAAGGACCCTGGAAATGGCTACACCTTC. Residues: CATKDPGNGYTF.